This T cell receptor (beta chain) appears in the sequencing data of a study of OX40 agonist ivuxolimab in advanced cancers. The study's findings and limits: In CD8+ T cells, expanded clones were on average more numerous than in CD4+.

Repertoires were generated with immunoSEQ multiplex PCR, while TCRdb's copy carries only in-frame clones and drops some. The repertoire consists of 65,000 to 95,000 clones, with 75% to 90% occurring once and the leading ten covering roughly 0.2%. With 5 bases clipped from V and 5 bases from J, the junction kept 14 bases outside the gene matches. Per the germline V gene, CDR1 is SGHNT and CDR2 is YENEEA. This CDR3 spans 16 amino acids. A word on this clone: Its antigen is currently unknown.

The sequencing used CD4+ or CD8+ T cells sorted from blood, collected in a trial of the OX40 agonist ivuxolimab. The chain combines TRBV11-3 with TRBJ2-5; 7 nucleotides line up with TRBD2. The receptor's source is an adult with an advanced solid tumor such as melanoma, head and neck, liver or kidney cancer. The CDR3 loop is CASSQTPSAGYETQYF. In nucleotides, the CDR3 is TGTGCCAGCAGCCAAACCCCTTCAGCGGGGTACGAGACCCAGTACTTC. Combining the CDR3 with reference TRBV11-3 and TRBJ2-5 gives the whole variable domain EAGVVQSPRYKIIEKKQPVAFWCNPISGHNTLYWYLQNLGQGPELLIRYENEEAVDDSQLPKDRFSAERLKGVDSTLKIQPAELGDSAVYLCASSQTPSAGYETQYFGPGTRLLVL.